The rows below give T cell receptor beta chains drawn from one sample of a study of human T cells and chemical hapten exposure. Each CDR3 protein is one row after TCRdb ran MiXCR on the RACE reads. The sample yields 180,000 or so distinct CDR3 sequences, around a quarter seen once. The sequencing here drew on whole blood, taken in connection with sensitization to the hapten diphenylcyclopropenone (DPC). The receptors here all came from a woman in her 40s with alopecia areata. Some clones in this sample may be carry-over from other donors' samples. Both conserved end residues are part of each CDR3. The D gene is left open where the match is weak. A row's size may be missing; if present it is once, few, many or a size class.

>-|TRBJ2-7|TRBV6-2/TRBV6-3|few
TGTGCCAGCAGCCCAGGGACATCCACCTACGAGCAGTACTTC
CASSPGTSTYEQYF
>-|TRBJ1-6|TRBV3-1|few
TGTGCCAGCAGCCAAGGATTCTCGGGGCCTAATTCACCCCTCCACTTT
CASSQGFSGPNSPLHF
>TRBD2|TRBJ2-5|TRBV7-2|-
TGTGCCAGCAGCCAAGCAGCGGGAGTTAGAGAGACCCAGTACTTC
CASSQAAGVRETQYF
>-|TRBJ2-1|TRBV24-1|-
TGTGCCACCAGTGATTCAACTCCAGAGCAGTTCTTC
CATSDSTPEQFF
>TRBD1|TRBJ1-2|TRBV4-3|few
TGCGCCAGCAGCCAAGACTTCTTGGACAGGGGCGGCAGCTACACCTTC
CASSQDFLDRGGSYTF
>-|TRBJ2-3|TRBV29-1|-
TGCAGCGTTGTCGCCCTAGCACACACAGATACGCAGTATTTT
CSVVALAHTDTQYF
>TRBD2|TRBJ2-7|TRBV5-1|-
TGCGCCAGCAGCTTGTATCCCGGGACTAGCACCTACGAGCAGTACTTC
CASSLYPGTSTYEQYF
>TRBD1|TRBJ1-6|TRBV6-5|-
TGTGCCAGCAGGGGACAGATCTATAATTCACCCCTCCACTTT
CASRGQIYNSPLHF
>-|TRBJ2-3|TRBV7-2|-
TGTGCCAGCAGCTTAGGAGGCTCCCTAGATACGCAGTATTTT
CASSLGGSLDTQYF
>-|TRBJ2-5|TRBV20-1|once
TGCAGTGCTAGAGGACGTCGGGCTAGCGATCAAGAGACCCAGTACTTC
CSARGRRASDQETQYF
>TRBD1|TRBJ1-1|TRBV7-3|-
TGTGCCAGCAGCCAGACAGGGGGATGGACTGAAGCTTTCTTT
CASSQTGGWTEAFF
>-|TRBJ2-5|TRBV29-1|few
TGCAGCGTTGAGGGGGCGGAGGGGCGCGAGACCCAGTACTTC
CSVEGAEGRETQYF
>-|TRBJ2-1|TRBV27|-
TGTGCCAGCAGTTCGGACTACCACAATGAGCAGTTCTTC
CASSSDYHNEQFF
>TRBD1|TRBJ2-7|TRBV6-5|-
TGTGCCAGCAGTTACCGGGGACAGGGCACCTACGAGCAGTACTTC
CASSYRGQGTYEQYF
>-|TRBJ1-2|TRBV28|-
TGTGCCAGCAGCAGGCAATATGGCTACACCTTC
CASSRQYGYTF
>TRBD2|TRBJ2-1|TRBV27|-
TGTGCCAGCAGTTTGAGGGCTAGCGGGGTAGATGAGCAGTTCTTC
CASSLRASGVDEQFF
>-|TRBJ2-2|TRBV6-2/TRBV6-3|many
TGTGCCAGCAGTTATACGGGGGCAGGATCCGGGGAGCTGTTTTTT
CASSYTGAGSGELFF
>-|TRBJ2-5|TRBV7-9|few
TGTGCCAGCAGCTCGGGGGCCGGAGAGACCCAGTACTTC
CASSSGAGETQYF
>-|TRBJ1-5|TRBV28|-
TGTGCCAGCAGCCGAAACACAGGGAACTCTCAGCCCCAGCATTTT
CASSRNTGNSQPQHF
>TRBD2|TRBJ2-1|TRBV20-1|many
TGCAGTGCTAGAAAGCTTAGCGGGGGATACAATGAGCAGTTCTTC
CSARKLSGGYNEQFF
>TRBD2|TRBJ2-3|TRBV6-1|-
TGTGCCAGCAGTGAGGGCCTAGCGGGAGACCCAGATACGCAGTATTTT
CASSEGLAGDPDTQYF
>-|TRBJ2-1|TRBV5-1|many
TGCGCCAGCAGCTTGTCTCCAGACTCAAGCAATGAGCAGTTCTTC
CASSLSPDSSNEQFF
>-|TRBJ1-2|TRBV7-2|-
TGTGCCAGCAGCTTAAACACCGCTAACTATGGCTACACCTTC
CASSLNTANYGYTF
>-|TRBJ1-4|TRBV3-1|-
TGTGCCAGCAGCCTAAGGACAGATAATGAAAAACTGTTTTTT
CASSLRTDNEKLFF
>-|TRBJ2-5|TRBV28|-
TGTGCCAGCAGTCTACCGGGACGGACATACCAAGAGACCCAGTACTTC
CASSLPGRTYQETQYF
>-|TRBJ2-1|TRBV20-1|-
TGCAGTGCCATAGAGATTCTCGGGGGTGAGCAGTTCTTC
CSAIEILGGEQFF
>-|TRBJ2-1|TRBV7-2|-
TGTGCCAGCAGCTTAGCCGGGGCCCAGCAGTTCTTC
CASSLAGAQQFF
>TRBD1|TRBJ2-2|TRBV20-1|few
TGCAGTGCTAGAGACCCGGGACAGTTCGCGAACACCGGGGAGCTGTTTTTT
CSARDPGQFANTGELFF
>-|TRBJ2-1|TRBV10-3|few
TGTGCCATCAGTGATGGGGTCAATGAGCAGTTCTTC
CAISDGVNEQFF
>TRBD2|TRBJ2-3|TRBV12-3/TRBV12-4|few
TGTGCCAGCAGTTTGAGCGGGAGGGGAGAAGATACGCAGTATTTT
CASSLSGRGEDTQYF
>TRBD2|TRBJ2-1|TRBV6-4|-
TGTGCCAGCAGGGGAGCGGGATCCTGGTTCTTC
CASRGAGSWFF